The 24 T cell receptor beta chains below all came from one sample that was sequenced in a study of identical twins. TCRdb reprocessed the 5' RACE reads via MiXCR and lists one record per CDR3 protein. The data show about 340,000 distinct CDR3 sequences, about 12% seen once. These same records also appear under a second study, on yellow fever vaccine responses in identical twins.

The sequencing input was CD8+ T cells sorted from blood. The receptors were sampled from a woman under 30 in good health.

The V gene is TRBV6-4, the J gene TRBJ1-4, with D perhaps TRBD1 (5 bases). V lost 4 bases and J 7 bases, leaving 10 bases between the germline ends. The CDR3 runs to 13 residues. Germline V gene data show CDR1 as MRHNA and CDR2 as SNTAGT. CDR3 DNA sequence: TGTGCCAGCAGTGTGATTACAGGTGAAAAACTGTTTTTT. Encoded protein: CASSVITGEKLFF.

This clonotype was counted a few times. This chain links TRBV2 with TRBJ2-7; D is undetermined. The CDR3 runs 12 residues. CDR1 is SNHLY, CDR2 FYNNEI, per germline. The V and J ends lost 6 bases and 3 bases respectively, with 9 bases between them. CDR3 residues: CASSGAHYEQYF. The CDR3 coding sequence is TGTGCCAGCAGCGGAGCTCACTACGAGCAGTACTTC.

This clonotype was seen repeatedly, ten times or more. V gene TRBV4-1 combines with J gene TRBJ1-2; 7 positions agree with TRBD1. The trim removed 3 bases at V and 2 bases at J, leaving 6 bases unmatched. The CDR3 is 15 amino acids. The germline gives CDR1 MGHRA, CDR2 YSYEKL. This CDR3 is CASSHPTGLNYGYTF. The CDR3 coding sequence is TGCGCCAGCAGCCACCCGACAGGGTTAAACTATGGCTACACCTTC.

This clonotype was detected only a few times. The V call is TRBV29-1, the J call TRBJ2-1; D possibly uses TRBD1 or TRBD2 (6 bases each). Deletions cut 8 bases from V and 0 bases from J, with 14 bases between. The length of the CDR3 is 14 residues. The germline V gene encodes CDR1 SQVTM and CDR2 ANQGSEA. The CDR3 spells CSSGGGPSYNEQFF. The CDR3, as DNA: TGCAGCTCTGGTGGGGGGCCCTCCTACAATGAGCAGTTCTTC.

The gene calls are TRBV3-1 and TRBJ2-7; perhaps TRBD1 as D (5 bases). The CDR3 length is 16 residues. V lost 0 bases to trimming and J lost 3 bases, with 15 bases between them. Germline CDR1 and CDR2: LGHDT and YNNKEL (reference sequence). CDR3 bases: TGTGCCAGCAGCCAAGACCGGATGGGGCGACTCTACGAGCAGTACTTC. It specifies CASSQDRMGRLYEQYF.

The sample holds many counts of this clonotype. The chain combines TRBV15 with TRBJ2-1, with TRBD1 identical over 7 bases. The CDR3 is 15 residues long. Germline V gene lookup returns CDR1 LNHNV and CDR2 YYDKDF (reference sequence). V shed 1 base, J shed 4 bases, and the junction held 4 bases outside the gene matches. The CDR3, as DNA: TGTGCCACCAGCAGAGGACAGGGCTGGTACAATGAGCAGTTCTTC. It yields the protein CATSRGQGWYNEQFF. Full variable domain (outside the CDR3, taken from reference TRBV15 and TRBJ2-1): DAMVIQNPRYQVTQFGKPVTLSCSQTLNHNVMYWYQQKSSQAPKLLFHYYDKDFNNEADTPDNFQSRRPNTSFCFLDIRSPGLGDTAMYLCATSRGQGWYNEQFFGPGTRLTVL.

The chain is built from TRBV15 and TRBJ1-2; D possibly corresponds to TRBD1 (5 bases). The CDR3 covers 17 residues. Germline CDR1 is LNHNV and CDR2 is YYDKDF (reference sequence). Trimming took 0 bases from V and 8 from J, leaving 22 bases between them. The CDR3 reads CATSRDRYGAQPAGYTF. DNA of the CDR3: TGTGCCACCAGCAGAGATCGGTATGGGGCCCAACCAGCCGGCTACACCTTC.

The V gene is TRBV9, the J gene TRBJ1-2; a possible D gene is TRBD1 (5 bases). Germline V CDR1 and CDR2: SGDLS, YYNGEE. The ends were cut back, 4 bases at V and 2 bases at J, with 15 bases in the middle. The CDR3 length is 15 residues. The CDR3 is CASSPLEGTNYGYTF. CDR3 in DNA: TGTGCCAGCAGCCCCCTCGAGGGGACGAACTATGGCTACACCTTC.

This clonotype was counted ten times or more. The chain recombines TRBV29-1 with TRBJ2-7; 8 nucleotides align to TRBD1. Germline values: CDR1 SQVTM, CDR2 ANQGSEA. The CDR3 spans 14 residues. V lost 5 bases to trimming and J lost 1 base; unmatched junction nucleotides: 7. This CDR3 is CSVTQGVRSYEQYF. The CDR3, as DNA: TGCAGCGTTACACAGGGGGTCAGATCCTACGAGCAGTACTTC.

This clonotype occurred a few times. V is TRBV20-1 and J is TRBJ2-1; 8 bases fit TRBD2. This CDR3 comprises 14 residues. The germline V gene has CDR1 DFQATT and CDR2 SNEGSKA (reference sequence). The J segment lost 4 bases and the V segment lost 3 bases, leaving 5 bases of the junction unmatched. The CDR3 coding sequence is TGCAGTGCTAGTGAAGCGGGAGATTACAATGAGCAGTTCTTC. Amino acid sequence: CSASEAGDYNEQFF.

This clonotype was seen only a few times. The rearrangement joins TRBV4-2 to TRBJ2-5, with D unclear. Trimming pared 4 bases from V and 4 bases from J, leaving 10 bases between. Per germline, CDR1 LGHNA and CDR2 YNFKEQ. The CDR3 runs to 13 residues. The CDR3 spells CASSRRPRETQYF. In nucleotides, the CDR3 is TGTGCCAGCAGCCGGAGACCGCGAGAGACCCAGTACTTC.

Ten or more counts support this clonotype. The genes are TRBV15 and TRBJ1-5; D call uncertain. This CDR3 is 15 amino acids long. The V gene lost 5 bases and the J gene lost 0 bases, with 11 bases spanning the gap. Per the germline V gene, CDR1 is LNHNV and CDR2 is YYDKDF (reference sequence). The CDR3 sequence is CATSERDYSNQPQHF. The CDR3 bases are TGTGCCACCAGCGAAAGGGATTATAGCAATCAGCCCCAGCATTTT. Together with reference TRBV15 and TRBJ1-5, the CDR3 gives the full variable domain: DAMVIQNPRYQVTQFGKPVTLSCSQTLNHNVMYWYQQKSSQAPKLLFHYYDKDFNNEADTPDNFQSRRPNTSFCFLDIRSPGLGDTAMYLCATSERDYSNQPQHFGDGTRLSIL.

This clonotype was recorded many times. The chain joins TRBV7-8 to TRBJ1-1, with 7 bases that match TRBD1. Germline V lookup: CDR1 SGHVS, CDR2 FQNEAQ. The CDR3 spans 13 residues. Trimming removed 4 bases from V and 11 bases from J; junction bases left unmatched: 10. As DNA, the CDR3 is TGTGCCAGCAGCTCGGCACAGGGGAACGGGGCTTTCTTT. Amino acids: CASSSAQGNGAFF. Based on the CDR3 plus reference TRBV7-8 and TRBJ1-1, the full variable domain is GAGVSQSPRYKVAKRGQDVALRCDPISGHVSLFWYQQALGQGPEFLTYFQNEAQLDKSGLPSDRFFAERPEGSVSTLKIQRTQQEDSAVYLCASSSAQGNGAFFGQGTRLTVV.

A few counts support this clonotype. The chain joins TRBV6-5 to TRBJ2-1; 7 bases line up with TRBD2. Germline values: CDR1 MNHEY, CDR2 SVGAGI. This CDR3 is 12 amino acids long. V was clipped by 9 bases and J by 5 bases; unmatched bases: 4. CDR3 sequence reads: CASGGGNNEQFF. The CDR3 coding sequence is TGTGCCAGTGGGGGGGGGAACAATGAGCAGTTCTTC.

This clonotype was observed at least ten times. The chain couples TRBV12-3 or TRBV12-4 to TRBJ2-5; D is ambiguous. CDR3 size: 12 residues. V was pared by 6 bases and J by 4 bases, with 9 bases between. The CDR3 spells CASSFNRETQYF. CDR3 nucleotides: TGTGCCAGCAGCTTCAATCGAGAGACCCAGTACTTC.

The J gene is TRBJ2-1, the V gene TRBV2, with D perhaps being TRBD1 or TRBD2 (6 bases each). The V end was cut by 9 bases, the J end by 0 bases, with 15 bases between. Germline V gene lookup returns CDR1 SNHLY and CDR2 FYNNEI. The CDR3 extends over 15 amino acids. CDR3 sequence (DNA): TGTGCCAGTTATGAGGGGGAGGTCTCCTACAATGAGCAGTTCTTC. Translating gives CASYEGEVSYNEQFF.

This sequence joins TRBV13 and TRBJ2-1; 7 bases are a match to TRBD2. Per the germline V gene, CDR1 is PRHDT and CDR2 is FYEKMQ (reference sequence). The CDR3 loop spans 14 amino acids. V shed 4 bases, J shed 8 bases, and the junction held 8 bases outside the gene matches. This CDR3 reads CASSSRGIVDEQFF. In DNA form, the CDR3 reads TGTGCCAGCAGCTCGCGGGGGATCGTCGATGAGCAGTTCTTC.

This clonotype has at least ten counts. The chain has TRBV29-1 and TRBJ2-2; the D is unclear. This CDR3 is 13 amino acids long. CDR1 is SQVTM, CDR2 ANQGSEA, per germline. V shed 4 bases and J shed 1 base, with 7 bases lying between them. Here the CDR3 reads CSVVALNTGELFF. The DNA of the CDR3 is TGCAGCGTTGTGGCCCTGAACACCGGGGAGCTGTTTTTT.

The rearrangement uses TRBV4-1 and TRBJ2-1, with 9 bases matching TRBD2. V shed 1 base, J shed 4 bases, and the junction held 11 bases outside the gene matches. The germline CDR1 and CDR2 sequences are MGHRA and YSYEKL. The CDR3 extends over 18 amino acids. The CDR3 DNA follows: TGCGCCAGCAGCCAAGGCCCAAGCGGGGGGACCACGTACAATGAGCAGTTCTTC. Its protein product is CASSQGPSGGTTYNEQFF.

V usage is TRBV27 and J usage is TRBJ1-5; the D gene is possibly TRBD1 (6 bases). The CDR3 has 14 amino acids. Germline V gene sequence: CDR1 MNHEY, CDR2 SMNVEV (reference sequence). With 0 bases removed from V and 11 bases from J, the gap between germline ends came to 14 bases. The CDR3 DNA reads as TGTGCCAGCAGTTTATCGTCAGGGGCGGCGTCCCAGCATTTT. As protein: CASSLSSGAASQHF.

The V and J genes are TRBV29-1 and TRBJ1-2; D is unresolved. There are 15 residues in the CDR3. Per germline, CDR1 SQVTM and CDR2 ANQGSEA. Trimming removed 0 bases at V and 2 bases at J, with 13 bases between. This CDR3 is CSVEDLRTVNYGYTF. The CDR3 DNA reads as TGCAGCGTTGAAGATCTTCGGACGGTGAACTATGGCTACACCTTC.

The table lists this clonotype with many counts. The conserved closing phenylalanine or tryptophan is absent in this CDR3, likely reflecting a read error. The limits of the CDR3 on the DNA are not certain, so only TCRdb's listed CDR3 is given. V usage is TRBV4-1 and J usage is TRBJ1-2; the DNA was not used to check the table's D call, TRBD1. The CDR3 is 12 residues long, counting both termini. Germline V gene data show CDR1 as MGHRA and CDR2 as YSYEKL. The CDR3 is CASSQDGDILYL.

The table lists this clonotype with a few counts. J is TRBJ2-1 and V is TRBV7-9, with 10 bases fitting TRBD2. The germline V gene has CDR1 SEHNR and CDR2 FQNEAQ (reference sequence). The CDR3 runs 13 residues. The junction had 4 bases not matched to a gene; V was cut back by 6 bases and J by 8 bases. This CDR3 is CASRGTSDYEQFF. In nucleotides, the CDR3 is TGTGCCAGCAGAGGGACTAGCGACTATGAGCAGTTCTTC.

The CDR3 is CASSATATNEKLFF. The DNA of the CDR3 is TGTGCCAGCAGCGCGACAGCAACTAATGAAAAACTGTTTTTT. The chain has TRBV7-9 and TRBJ1-4, with D perhaps matching TRBD1 (5 bases). The CDR3 covers 14 residues. V lost 5 bases and J lost 0, with 7 bases in between. Per the germline V gene, CDR1 is SEHNR and CDR2 is FQNEAQ (reference sequence).